This note documents a single TCR beta chain sequence. Sequenced by immunoSEQ multiplex PCR; TCRdb stores in-frame clones only, minus some. The sample holds roughly 99,000 clones, approximately 90% seen once. These data are taken from a study of T cell responses to AZD1222 COVID-19 vaccine. This material consisted of peripheral blood, taken 28 days after the second AZD1222 dose. This clonotype was sampled from an adult who received the AZD1222 COVID-19 vaccine.

CDR3 loop: CASSSRGGDTQYF. The CDR3, as DNA: TGTGCCAGCAGCTCCAGAGGGGGAGATACGCAGTATTTT. The gene calls are TRBV11-3 and TRBJ2-3; D perhaps matches TRBD1 (6 bases). Trimming pared 4 bases from V and 5 bases from J, leaving 10 bases between. This CDR3 region has 13 residues. Germline V gives CDR1 SGHNT, CDR2 YENEEA.